This T cell receptor (beta chain) stems from a study of shared clonotypes between healthy human individuals. Overall study: Per donor, CD8 memory used one plate, CD8 naive used two, CD4 memory used three and CD4 naive used three.

Study-level findings and limits: Larger richness was generally estimated for naive than memory subsets.

Concerning this clone: The antigen remains undetermined.

The repertoire was sequenced with immunoSEQ multiplex PCR; TCRdb's copy has only in-frame clones and lacks some. The data hold some 2,100,000 clones, with approximately 95% observed a single time. This TCR came from a man between 18 and 29 years old in good health. The sample comprised naive CD4+ T cells sorted from blood. The subset denotes: CD45RA+ positively selected.

In DNA form, the CDR3 reads TGTGCCAGCAGCCAAGAACCGCCAAACCGCCAAGAGACCCAGTACTTC. Translated: CASSQEPPNRQETQYF. The chain has TRBV14 and TRBJ2-5; D unresolved. The ends were cut back, 0 bases at V and 1 base at J, with 12 bases in the middle. Germline CDR1 reads SGHDN; CDR2 reads FVKESK. There are 16 residues in the CDR3.